The 15 T cell receptor beta chains given below trace back to one sample, sequenced in a study of cytomegalovirus exposure and HLA in healthy donors. Primers for the PCR totalled 60 Vbeta and 13 Jbeta. Sequenced by immunoSEQ multiplex PCR; TCRdb stores in-frame clones only, minus some. Among 97,000 or so clones, around 77% were seen once, and the ten largest hold 8.5% to 10%. The sequenced sample was PBMCs. The origin of the receptors is a male donor in good health and CMV-seropositive.

This clone occurred a few times. V is TRBV29-1 and J is TRBJ2-5, with 11 bases matching TRBD2. V lost 1 base to trimming and J lost 7 bases; unmatched junction nucleotides: 8. CDR3 length: 15 amino acids. Germline assignment: CDR1 SQVTM and CDR2 ANQGSEA. CDR3 DNA sequence: TGCAGCGTTGAAGTTTTAGCGGGAGGGCCGGGGACCCAGTACTTC. Encoded protein: CSVEVLAGGPGTQYF.

The chain couples TRBV4-3 to TRBJ2-5; 8 nucleotides align to TRBD1. Germline values: CDR1 LGHNA, CDR2 YSLEER. The V gene end was trimmed by 5 bases and the J gene end by 5 bases; junction bases not matched to a gene: 10. This CDR3 comprises 15 residues. CDR3 DNA: TGCGCCAGCAGCTACTCAGGGGGCCGGGTGGAGACCCAGTACTTC. Protein: CASSYSGGRVETQYF.

This clone was picked up one time. The J gene is TRBJ2-3, the V gene TRBV5-4; a weak D match, TRBD1 (6 bases). The CDR3 consists of 16 residues. In germline, CDR1 is SGHNT, CDR2 YYREEE (reference sequence). The V gene lost 2 bases and the J gene lost 5 bases, with 18 bases spanning the gap. CDR3 sequence (DNA): TGTGCCAGCAGCTTCCGACAGGCTTCATTGGAAGATACGCAGTATTTT. Amino acid sequence: CASSFRQASLEDTQYF. The complete variable domain, with remaining parts taken from reference TRBV5-4 and TRBJ2-3, reads ETGVTQSPTHLIKTRGQQVTLRCSSQSGHNTVSWYQQALGQGPQFIFQYYREEENGRGNFPPRFSGLQFPNYSSELNVNALELDDSALYLCASSFRQASLEDTQYFGPGTRLTVL.

The J gene is TRBJ1-2, the V gene TRBV7-8; D may be TRBD1 (6 bases). Germline CDR1 SGHVS, CDR2 FQNEAQ. The CDR3 consists of 16 residues. V lost 2 bases and J 8 bases, leaving 21 bases between the germline ends. The CDR3 DNA reads TGTGCCAGCAGCTTAACCCCGCGCCAGGGGCTAGGGGGCTACACCTTC. Protein: CASSLTPRQGLGGYTF.

A remark on this clone: The sample carries other DNA sequences with the same CDR3. This chain uses TRBV30 with TRBJ2-1; 10 nucleotides line up with TRBD2. CDR1 is GTSNPN and CDR2 is SVGIG in the germline V gene (reference sequence). CDR3 length: 17 amino acids. V was clipped by 0 bases and J by 9 bases; unmatched bases: 14. The CDR3 nucleotides read TGTGCCTGGAGTGTGGGGCCTCCTAGCGGGAGAGGGAGTGAGCAGTTCTTC. Translation: CAWSVGPPSGRGSEQFF.

This clone was recorded once. V and J are TRBV4-1 and TRBJ2-1; D remains unclear. This CDR3 comprises 15 residues. The V gene lost 0 bases and the J gene lost 0 bases, with 6 bases spanning the gap. Per the germline V gene, CDR1 is MGHRA and CDR2 is YSYEKL. Written as DNA, the CDR3 is TGCGCCAGCAGCCAAGACGCGAGCTCCTACAATGAGCAGTTCTTC. This sequence encodes CASSQDASSYNEQFF.

In the case of this clone: One end of the junction varies from germline; a read error may be responsible. The chain combines TRBV7-9 with TRBJ2-7; TRBD2 agrees at 7 bases. This CDR3 has 17 residues. Germline V gene sequence: CDR1 SEHNR, CDR2 FQNEAQ (reference sequence). CDR3 residues: CSSSLVPTSLGGYEQYF. The CDR3 DNA follows: TGTTCCAGCAGCTTAGTCCCGACTAGCTTGGGGGGCTACGAGCAGTACTTC.

The chain carries TRBV27 and TRBJ2-3, with 15 bases aligning to TRBD2. Germline V gene data show CDR1 as MNHEY and CDR2 as SMNVEV (reference sequence). V lost 5 bases to trimming and J lost 3 bases; unmatched junction nucleotides: 3. The CDR3 sequence is 16 residues long. CDR3 sequence: CASSHGTSGRTDTQYF. In DNA form, the CDR3 reads TGTGCCAGCAGTCATGGGACTAGCGGGAGGACAGATACGCAGTATTTT.

The chain is built from TRBV5-1 and TRBJ2-1; 9 bases line up with TRBD1. Per germline, CDR1 SGHRS and CDR2 YFSETQ. J was trimmed by 6 bases and V by 4 bases; bases with no gene match: 8. The CDR3 runs 15 residues. DNA of the CDR3: TGCGCCAGCAGCATCCCGGGACAGGGAAGCAATGAGCAGTTCTTC. This sequence encodes CASSIPGQGSNEQFF.

The J gene is TRBJ1-2, the V gene TRBV6-5; possibly TRBD1 for D (6 bases). This CDR3 contains 14 residues. Germline V gene lookup returns CDR1 MNHEY and CDR2 SVGAGI. The V and J ends lost 4 bases and 7 bases respectively, with 16 bases between them. The CDR3 sequence: CASSFLTGSSGYTF. Written as DNA, the CDR3 is TGTGCCAGCAGTTTCCTCACAGGGAGTAGTGGCTACACCTTC.

This clone was counted between two and nine times. This rearrangement joins TRBV10-3 to TRBJ2-2, with 15 nucleotides matching TRBD2. The V segment lost 9 bases and the J segment 6 bases; nucleotides outside the gene matches: 8. Germline CDR1 and CDR2: ENHRY and SYGVKD. This CDR3 spans 16 amino acids. CDR3 loop: CAINLGLAGGSGELFF. The CDR3 bases are TGTGCCATTAACTTGGGACTAGCGGGAGGATCCGGGGAGCTGTTTTTT.

The J gene is TRBJ2-3, the V gene TRBV5-1; 9 nucleotides match TRBD1. V trimming: 0 bases; J trimming: 6 bases; junction bases outside the gene matches: 5. The V gene's germline CDR1 is SGHRS and CDR2 YFSETQ. This CDR3 comprises 15 residues. CDR3 sequence reads: CASSLAGTGSDTQYF. CDR3 DNA: TGCGCCAGCAGCTTGGCCGGGACAGGGTCGGATACGCAGTATTTT.

This chain joins TRBV9 and TRBJ2-7; possible D gene TRBD2, 5 bases. Germline CDR1 and CDR2: SGDLS and YYNGEE. V lost 4 bases and J lost 10, with 12 bases in between. The CDR3 is made up of 11 amino acids. CDR3: CASSTGLRQYF. DNA for the CDR3: TGTGCCAGCAGCACCGGACTCAGACAGTACTTC.

The chain recombines TRBV6-6 with TRBJ2-7; D unclear. V lost 5 bases, J lost 5 bases, and 16 bases lay in between. Germline lookup yields CDR1 MNHNY and CDR2 SVGAGI (reference sequence). The CDR3 has 14 residues. The CDR3 nucleotides are TGTGCCAGCAGTCCGATAGAAGGAGTCCACGAGCAGTACTTC. Encoded protein: CASSPIEGVHEQYF.

The chain has TRBV6-5 and TRBJ1-1; the match to TRBD1 covers 11 bases. The trim removed 6 bases at V and 10 bases at J, leaving 4 bases unmatched. The CDR3 has 12 amino acids. The V gene's germline CDR1 is MNHEY and CDR2 SVGAGI. As DNA, the CDR3 is TGTGCCAGCAGCCGGGACAGGGGGACAGCTTTCTTT. Amino acids: CASSRDRGTAFF.